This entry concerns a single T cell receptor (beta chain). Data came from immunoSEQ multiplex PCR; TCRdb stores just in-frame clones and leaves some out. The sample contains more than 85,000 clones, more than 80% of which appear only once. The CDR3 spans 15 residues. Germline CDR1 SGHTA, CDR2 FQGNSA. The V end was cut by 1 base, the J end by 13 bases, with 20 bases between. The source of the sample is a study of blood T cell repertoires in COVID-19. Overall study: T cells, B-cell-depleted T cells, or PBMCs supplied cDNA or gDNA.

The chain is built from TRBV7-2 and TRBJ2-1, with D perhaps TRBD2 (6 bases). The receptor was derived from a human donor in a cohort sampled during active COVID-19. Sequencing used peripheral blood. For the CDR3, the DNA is TGTGCCAGCAGCTTAGGTGGTTCGGGGGTAGCCAGACAGTTCTTC. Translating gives CASSLGGSGVARQFF.